The rows below give T cell receptor beta chains drawn from one sample of a study of shared clonotypes between healthy human individuals. TCRdb's copy holds only in-frame clones and misses some; the assay was immunoSEQ multiplex PCR. The data show some 580,000 clones, with 95% to 98% seen just once and approximately 0.3% held by the top ten. Material for sequencing was naive CD8+ T cells sorted from blood. The receptors were gathered from a man aged 25-40 years in good health. Each CDR3 is given with its conserved first and last residue. Fields, in order: J gene, V gene, CDR3 protein.

TRBJ2-1	TRBV5-1	CASSLTGALYNEQFF
TRBJ2-3	TRBV14	CASSQGLAWRTDTQYF
TRBJ1-2	TRBV27	CASSRQGQGRNGYTF
TRBJ2-7	TRBV9	CASSVEGRGLLDEQYF
TRBJ1-2	TRBV13	CASSATPGGYTF
TRBJ2-1	TRBV5-4	CASSLGGEQFF
TRBJ2-5	TRBV7-9	CASSREDRKETQYF
TRBJ2-5	TRBV19	CASSLRGRETQYF
TRBJ2-5	TRBV28	CASSFHRAPSETQYF
TRBJ2-2	TRBV7-9	CASSRGENTGELFF
TRBJ1-4	TRBV4-3	CASSGDDSQLFF
TRBJ1-1	TRBV7-9	CASSLVGRNTEAFF
TRBJ2-7	TRBV29-1	CSVEKGQGPSEQYF
TRBJ1-1	TRBV28	CASSQGYPEAFF
TRBJ2-6	TRBV9	CASSVAGGSGANVLTF
TRBJ2-1	TRBV11-2	CASSHLRGRSYNEQFF
TRBJ2-3	TRBV5-5	CASSISGRAFTDTQYF
TRBJ2-7	TRBV29-1	CSVGVLAGDGFHEQYF
TRBJ1-1	TRBV5-5	CASSWGQGSTEAFF
TRBJ2-1	TRBV29-1	CSVVAPTYNEQFF
TRBJ1-2	TRBV5-1	CASSSILQGLASYGYTF
TRBJ2-2	TRBV27	CASRGFTGELFF
TRBJ2-2	TRBV6-5	CASRTGQSTGELFF
TRBJ2-3	TRBV5-6	CASSPNRGRDDTQYF
TRBJ1-1	TRBV2	CASSEEVNTEAFF
TRBJ1-1	TRBV19	CASSPGGAYTEAFF
TRBJ2-1	TRBV29-1	CSVVGGNYNEQFF
TRBJ1-3	TRBV7-9	CASSPQLNRAAIYF
TRBJ1-2	TRBV9	CASSGSLGYTF
TRBJ1-1	TRBV19	CASEPGPWNTEAFF
TRBJ2-1	TRBV4-1	CASSGWDSPREQFF
TRBJ2-7	TRBV7-2	CASSPTGKEQYF
TRBJ2-7	TRBV10-1	CASSEPGRAYEQYF
TRBJ2-3	TRBV19	CASSIGTSGTDTQYF
TRBJ2-5	TRBV11-2	CASSHRQEEETQYF
TRBJ2-5	TRBV29-1	CSVEDASAEQETQYF
TRBJ2-1	TRBV19	CASSILAGGDEQFF
TRBJ2-7	TRBV2	CASSTSSTSGSTYEQYF
TRBJ2-7	TRBV7-9	CASSLLDEQYF
TRBJ1-5	TRBV27	CASSLRTGNQPQHF